This TCR beta chain was sequenced during a study of shared clonotypes between healthy human individuals. Study details: A donor's plate count was three for CD4 naive and three for CD4 memory; CD8 naive had two and CD8 memory one.

Germline assignment: CDR1 SGHNT and CDR2 YYREEE (reference sequence). The CDR3 runs to 13 residues. The V and J ends lost 0 bases and 7 bases respectively, with 10 bases between them. In regard to this clone: Its target is unknown.

Profiling relied on immunoSEQ multiplex PCR, and the TCRdb table lists in-frame clones only, not all of them. This table has over 2 million clones, roughly 95% appearing once. The study's findings and limits: Four donors had around 5.5% of their naive CD4 clonotypes in common.

This receptor was obtained from a man between 18 and 29 years old in good health. The chain recombines TRBV5-4 with TRBJ1-1; D ambiguous. Sequencing used naive CD4+ T cells sorted from blood. Subset noted: CD45RA+ positively selected. In DNA, the CDR3 is TGTGCCAGCAGCTTGGACCCCCAAGTTGAAGCTTTCTTT. It yields the protein CASSLDPQVEAFF.